This T cell receptor beta chain is from a study of blood T cell repertoires in COVID-19. Overall study context: The United States, Italy and Spain provided the acute and convalescent COVID-19 samples.

V was shortened by 3 bases and J by 4 bases, with 15 bases between the two germline ends. Looked up from germline, CDR1 is MNHNS and CDR2 is SASEGT. The CDR3 runs 15 residues. Sequencing used immunoSEQ multiplex PCR; TCRdb keeps in-frame clones, though not all of them. The table includes some 270,000 clones, under 90% detected once. The study recruited people aged roughly 18 to 95 years across approximately 23 US areas. Among Cohort 3 donors, those recovered had two negative PCRs, clearance, or symptom resolution. This clone was found a few times. Sequencing input: PBMCs or T cells enriched from blood (not recorded which). The receptor comes from a woman between 40 and 50 years old who had recovered from COVID-19. The chain combines TRBV6-1 with TRBJ1-1; D is unresolved. CDR3 nucleotide sequence: TGTGCCAGCAGTGAGACAACGAGGGTTGTCACTGAAGCTTTCTTT. As protein: CASSETTRVVTEAFF.